This entry is about one TCR beta chain. Antigen specificity is unknown. The sample belongs to a study of immune evolution from preneoplasia to lung adenocarcinoma. Study-level points and caveats: From normal lung to invasive adenocarcinoma, top clone frequencies appeared to decrease.

Germline-derived CDR1 and CDR2 are SQVTM and ANQGSEA. The CDR3 loop spans 13 amino acids. Deletions cut 1 base from V and 5 bases from J, with 11 bases between. Nucleic acids came from premalignant or tumor cells enriched by macro-dissection. Repertoires were generated with immunoSEQ multiplex PCR, while TCRdb's copy carries only in-frame clones and drops some. The sample holds 4,400 or so clones, around 86% seen once. Sequencing used FFPE minimally invasive lung adenocarcinoma tissue. The TCR originated in an older donor with lung adenocarcinoma. The chain uses TRBV29-1 and TRBJ1-1; unclear D gene. The DNA of the CDR3 is TGCAGCGTTGAAGTGCGACGGGAAACTGAAGCTTTCTTT. Protein: CSVEVRRETEAFF.